The 2 T cell receptor beta chains listed next were all sequenced from one sample in a study of molecular identifiers for immune sequencing clone quantification (dated by TCRdb to the late 2010s). The library was made by PCR. For sequencing, a NextSeq 500 was employed. TCRdb trimmed public reads at Q25 via fastp, called clones via MiXCR and kept in-frame beta chains. Rows are combined by CDR3 protein, so each entry shows the most common genes and DNA. Here the sample has nearly 650,000 distinct CDR3 sequences; about 25% occur a single time. The ten largest clonotypes hold about 0.81% of the sample. The sequenced material came from naive CD8+ T cells from blood, with Jurkat cell RNA spiked in. In the paper's terms, the cell subset or site label means: FACS-sorted CD8+CD4-CCR7+CD45RA+ naive T cells. The origin of the receptors is a human donor in good health. Some libraries in this study had Jurkat cell RNA spiked in.

This clonotype was detected only a few times. This sequence joins TRBV6-2 or TRBV6-3 and TRBJ2-7, with a possible D match to TRBD1 (6 bases). This CDR3 is 15 amino acids long. Germline loops: CDR1 MNHEY, CDR2 SVGEGT. Trimming cost V 5 bases and J 2 bases, with 16 bases left between them. CDR3 residues: CASSTTRDNPYEQYF. Written as DNA, the CDR3 is TGTGCCAGCAGTACAACCCGGGACAACCCCTACGAGCAGTACTTC.

This clonotype came up a few times. The J gene is TRBJ2-1, the V gene TRBV27; TRBD1 aligns across 8 bases. Germline CDR1 is MNHEY and CDR2 is SMNVEV (reference sequence). The CDR3 runs 15 residues. V gave up 2 bases and J gave up 10 bases; unmatched junction bases: 10. CDR3 sequence reads: CASSLSPGGDWEQFF. CDR3 nucleotide sequence: TGTGCCAGCAGTTTAAGCCCAGGGGGCGATTGGGAGCAGTTCTTC.